Below are 23 T cell receptor beta chains sequenced from a single sample in a study of regulatory T cells in long-lasting Graves disease. Time point: newly diagnosed GD, antithyroid drugs for less than 3 months. PBMCs provided the RNA from which the TCR library was made. With iRepertoire HTBI primers and Arm-PCR of CDR3 regions, TCR beta libraries were built. MiXCR was run by TCRdb on the multiplex PCR reads, yielding one entry per CDR3 protein. The data contain roughly 560,000 distinct CDR3 sequences, roughly a sixth of them singletons. These records were also assigned to another study, of T cells in Graves' hyperthyroidism and ophthalmopathy.

Material: peripheral blood mononuclear cells (PBMCs), obtained at new diagnosis, from a patient treated with antithyroid drugs. These receptors all stem from a woman aged 35-65 years with Graves disease.

This clonotype occurred many times. The J gene is TRBJ1-4, the V gene TRBV18, with D uncertain. Trimming shortened V by 0 bases and J by 5 bases, and 10 bases separated the two germline ends. The germline V gene encodes CDR1 KGHSH and CDR2 LQKENI. This CDR3 is built from 15 residues. The CDR3, as DNA: TGTGCCAGCTCACCACCGGGAGGGTGGAATGAAAAACTGTTTTTT. As protein: CASSPPGGWNEKLFF. Filled out from reference TRBV18 and TRBJ1-4, the complete variable domain reads NAGVMQNPRHLVRRRGQEARLRCSPMKGHSHVYWYRQLPEEGLKFMVYLQKENIIDESGMPKERFSAEFPKEGPSILRIQQVVRGDSAAYFCASSPPGGWNEKLFFGSGTQLSVL.

This chain joins TRBV28 and TRBJ1-2; the D is unclear. V was trimmed by 1 base and J by 8 bases, leaving 11 bases between them. Germline-derived CDR1 and CDR2 are MDHEN and SYDVKM. The CDR3 sequence is 13 residues long. The CDR3 DNA reads as TGTGCCAGCAGTTTATTCAAAGGTGGAGGCTACACCTTC. Translating gives CASSLFKGGGYTF.

This clonotype was seen more than once but under ten times. The V gene is TRBV10-3, the J gene TRBJ2-2; 10 bases align to TRBD1. CDR1 ENHRY and CDR2 SYGVKD come from the germline V gene. V shed 4 bases and J 4 bases; nucleotides not matched to a gene: 3. CDR3 length equals 15 residues. CDR3 in amino acids: CAISGQGAGTGELFF. In DNA form, the CDR3 reads TGTGCCATCAGTGGACAGGGGGCCGGCACCGGGGAGCTGTTTTTT.

The rearrangement uses TRBV14 and TRBJ1-2; D is ambiguous. V was cut by 2 bases and J by 12 bases, with 16 bases left in between. CDR1 and CDR2 (germline): SGHDN, FVKESK. The CDR3 consists of 13 residues. Written as DNA, the CDR3 is TGTGCCAGCAGCCAATACGTCAGCGCGTACCACACCTTC. Its translation: CASSQYVSAYHTF.

This clonotype was seen at least ten times. The J gene is TRBJ2-7, the V gene TRBV11-2; 7 bases match TRBD2. Germline V CDR1 and CDR2: SGHAT, FQNNGV. V dropped 1 base and J dropped 2; count of bases not matched to a gene: 2. The CDR3 spans 14 residues. For the CDR3, the DNA is TGTGCCAGCAGCTTAGGCGGGGGACCCTACGAGCAGTACTTC. Translating gives CASSLGGGPYEQYF.

This clonotype showed up many times. This chain connects TRBV4-2 to TRBJ2-5; 7 bases align to TRBD2. Germline loops: CDR1 LGHNA, CDR2 YNFKEQ. Trimming removed 1 base from V and 2 bases from J; junction bases left unmatched: 10. The length of the CDR3 is 17 residues. The CDR3 DNA follows: TGTGCCAGCAGCCAAGGCGGGGGAGACTACCGACAAGAGACCCAGTACTTC. Translated, it gives CASSQGGGDYRQETQYF.

This clonotype was observed many times. The V gene is TRBV28, the J gene TRBJ1-3; no firm D call. V shed 0 bases and J shed 1 base, with 4 bases lying between them. This CDR3 is 14 amino acids long. Germline loops: CDR1 MDHEN, CDR2 SYDVKM. The CDR3 loop reads CASSLWGSGNTIYF. CDR3 bases: TGTGCCAGCAGTTTATGGGGTTCTGGAAACACCATATATTTT. Filled out from reference TRBV28 and TRBJ1-3, the complete variable domain reads DVKVTQSSRYLVKRTGEKVFLECVQDMDHENMFWYRQDPGLGLRLIYFSYDVKMKEKGDIPEGYSVSREKKERFSLILESASTNQTSMYLCASSLWGSGNTIYFGEGSWLTVV.

This clonotype was seen ten or more times. The gene calls are TRBV10-1 and TRBJ2-5; tentative D call: TRBD1 (6 bases). This CDR3 region has 13 residues. The V end was cut by 6 bases, the J end by 1 base, with 9 bases between. Germline V gene data show CDR1 as WNHNN and CDR2 as SYGVQD (reference sequence). CDR3 coding DNA: TGCGCCAGCAGCCGGGACATCCAAGAGACCCAGTACTTC. Protein: CASSRDIQETQYF.

This clonotype was detected once. A much larger clone differs from this one at a single base, so this may be a read error. This chain joins TRBV12-3 or TRBV12-4 and TRBJ1-6; no clear D gene. The CDR3 consists of 12 residues. The ends were cut back, 3 bases at V and 8 bases at J, with 5 bases in the middle. CDR3 in DNA: TGTGCCAGCAGTTTCTACGATTCACCCCTCCACTTT. This encodes CASSFYDSPLHF.

This clonotype came up many times. The chain uses TRBV11-3 and TRBJ1-1; D call uncertain. The CDR3 consists of 14 residues. V lost 1 base and J lost 1, with 7 bases in between. Germline CDR1 reads SGHNT; CDR2 reads YENEEA. In DNA, the CDR3 is TGTGCCAGCAGCTTAGCATGGGGGAACACTGAAGCTTTCTTT. This gives the protein CASSLAWGNTEAFF.

Many counts were recorded for this clonotype. The chain has TRBV3-1 and TRBJ2-7; 7 bases align to TRBD2. Looked up from germline, CDR1 is LGHDT and CDR2 is YNNKEL (reference sequence). The ends lost 4 bases at V and 7 bases at J; junction bases unmatched: 4. This CDR3 is built from 12 residues. CDR3 nucleotide sequence: TGTGCCAGCAGCCGAACTAGCGAAGAGCAGTACTTC. Amino acid sequence: CASSRTSEEQYF.

Ten or more counts support this clonotype. The chain has TRBV12-3 or TRBV12-4 and TRBJ1-5; D gene uncertain. The V end lost 3 bases, the J end lost 5 bases, and 5 bases lay between the germline ends. This CDR3 is built from 12 residues. CDR3 nucleotide sequence: TGTGCCAGCAGTTTTACCTATCAGCCCCAGCATTTT. Protein product: CASSFTYQPQHF.

This chain links TRBV13 with TRBJ2-7; 10 bases match TRBD1. Trimming took 5 bases from V and 3 from J; bases not matched to a gene: 7. Germline-derived CDR1 and CDR2 are PRHDT and FYEKMQ (reference sequence). The CDR3 has 15 residues. The CDR3 spells CASSDRDRGNYEQYF. In nucleotides, the CDR3 is TGTGCCAGCAGCGACCGGGACAGGGGAAACTACGAGCAGTACTTC.

The table lists this clonotype with many counts. The J gene is TRBJ1-1, the V gene TRBV30; a possible D gene is TRBD1 (6 bases). The CDR3 contains 15 residues. Germline V gives CDR1 GTSNPN, CDR2 SVGIG (reference sequence). Trimming took off 3 bases at V and 1 base at J, with 15 bases between the two ends. CDR3 amino acids: CAWRPPGHQNTEAFF. The CDR3 nucleotides are TGTGCCTGGAGACCACCGGGACATCAGAACACTGAAGCTTTCTTT.

The sample holds many counts of this clonotype. V usage is TRBV12-3 or TRBV12-4 and J usage is TRBJ1-3; D ambiguous. The V end was cut by 6 bases, the J end by 5 bases, with 8 bases between. The CDR3 covers 12 residues. CDR3 sequence reads: CASSPWRNTIYF. CDR3 nucleotide sequence: TGTGCCAGCAGCCCGTGGAGAAACACCATATATTTT.

This clonotype was detected many times. The gene calls are TRBV6-1 and TRBJ1-5; TRBD1 agrees at 7 bases. Per the germline V gene, CDR1 is MNHNS and CDR2 is SASEGT. This CDR3 spans 13 amino acids. V dropped 7 bases and J dropped 5; count of bases not matched to a gene: 5. The CDR3 region is CASTDRRDQPQHF. DNA of the CDR3: TGTGCCAGCACGGACAGGAGAGATCAGCCCCAGCATTTT.

This clonotype was seen ten or more times. The chain employs TRBV3-1 and TRBJ2-7, with D perhaps TRBD1 (5 bases). Germline V gene lookup returns CDR1 LGHDT and CDR2 YNNKEL (reference sequence). Trimming took off 3 bases at V and 7 bases at J, with 22 bases between the two ends. The CDR3 is 16 residues long. Written as DNA, the CDR3 is TGTGCCAGCAGCCATGGAAGGGGTCTCCGGGCCGGGGAGCAGTACTTC. Protein sequence: CASSHGRGLRAGEQYF.

The chain has TRBV20-1 and TRBJ1-6; D might be TRBD1 (6 bases). The CDR3 is 17 residues long. CDR1 and CDR2 from the germline V gene are DFQATT and SNEGSKA (reference sequence). V lost 3 bases and J lost 0, with 15 bases in between. CDR3 amino acids: CSARGGEKSSYNSPLHF. The CDR3 DNA reads as TGCAGTGCTAGGGGGGGCGAGAAGAGCTCCTATAATTCACCCCTCCACTTT.

Comment on this clonotype: A read error may explain this, as a much larger clone is one base away. The rearrangement uses TRBV13 and TRBJ2-5; 9 bases fit TRBD2. The CDR3 covers 15 residues. CDR1 PRHDT and CDR2 FYEKMQ come from the germline V gene (reference sequence). The CDR3 coding sequence is TGTGCCAACAGCTTAGCGGGGGAGATCCAAGAGACCCAGTACTTC. Translating it yields CANSLAGEIQETQYF.

This clonotype has a handful of counts. This rearrangement joins TRBV24-1 to TRBJ2-6, with D hard to call. The V and J ends lost 1 base and 0 bases respectively, with 3 bases between them. The CDR3 sequence is 15 residues long. Germline V gene lookup returns CDR1 KGHDR and CDR2 SFDVKD. The CDR3 here is CATSDFSSGANVLTF. The CDR3 DNA reads as TGTGCCACCAGTGATTTTAGCTCTGGGGCCAACGTCCTGACTTTC.

V usage is TRBV28 and J usage is TRBJ2-7; 8 positions agree with TRBD2. CDR3 size: 15 residues. V gave up 6 bases and J gave up 4 bases; unmatched junction bases: 11. The V gene's germline CDR1 is MDHEN and CDR2 SYDVKM. The CDR3, as DNA: TGTGCCAGCAGCCCCGGGGGGGATCTTGATTACGAGCAGTACTTC. Translation gives CASSPGGDLDYEQYF.

Details on this clonotype: Possible read error: a much larger clone is one base away. The CDR3, as DNA: TGTGCCAGCAGCCCGATGGACGAGCAGTACTTC. This gives the protein CASSPMDEQYF. The gene calls are TRBV3-1 and TRBJ2-7; D ambiguous. Germline CDR1 reads LGHDT; CDR2 reads YNNKEL (reference sequence). The CDR3 has 11 residues. The V gene lost 4 bases and the J gene lost 5 bases, with 6 bases spanning the gap.

This clonotype was observed at least ten times. This chain uses TRBV18 with TRBJ1-5; 8 nucleotides align to TRBD1. The ends lost 3 bases at V and 3 bases at J; junction bases unmatched: 4. This CDR3 spans 15 amino acids. CDR1 KGHSH and CDR2 LQKENI come from the germline V gene. The CDR3 here is CASSPRTGYNQPQHF. The CDR3 nucleotides are TGTGCCAGCTCACCGCGGACAGGGTACAATCAGCCCCAGCATTTT.